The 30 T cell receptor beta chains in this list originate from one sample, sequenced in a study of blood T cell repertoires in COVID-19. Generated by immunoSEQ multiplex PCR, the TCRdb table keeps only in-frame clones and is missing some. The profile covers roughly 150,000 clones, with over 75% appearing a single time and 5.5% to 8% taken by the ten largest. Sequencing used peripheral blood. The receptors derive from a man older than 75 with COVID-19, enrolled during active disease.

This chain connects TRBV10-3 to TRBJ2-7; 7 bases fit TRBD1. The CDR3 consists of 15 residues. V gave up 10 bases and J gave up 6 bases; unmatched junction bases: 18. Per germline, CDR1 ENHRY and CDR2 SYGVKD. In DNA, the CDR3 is TGTGCCACCAATTGGCAGGGGACAGCGGCAGGCGAGCAGTACTTC. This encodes CATNWQGTAAGEQYF.

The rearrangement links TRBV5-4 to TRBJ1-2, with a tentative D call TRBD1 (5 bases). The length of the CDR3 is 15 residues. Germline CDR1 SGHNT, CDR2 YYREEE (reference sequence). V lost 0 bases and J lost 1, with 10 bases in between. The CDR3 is CASSLVGGINYGYTF. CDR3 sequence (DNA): TGTGCCAGCAGCTTGGTCGGGGGGATTAACTATGGCTACACCTTC.

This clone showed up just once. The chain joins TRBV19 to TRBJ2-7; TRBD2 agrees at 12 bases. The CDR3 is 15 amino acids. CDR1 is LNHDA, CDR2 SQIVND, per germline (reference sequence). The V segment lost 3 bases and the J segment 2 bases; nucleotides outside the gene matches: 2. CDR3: CASSIRLAGAYEQYF. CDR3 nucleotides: TGTGCCAGTAGTATTAGACTAGCGGGGGCCTACGAGCAGTACTTC. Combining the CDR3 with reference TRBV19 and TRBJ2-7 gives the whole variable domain DGGITQSPKYLFRKEGQNVTLSCEQNLNHDAMYWYRQDPGQGLRLIYYSQIVNDFQKGDIAEGYSVSREKKESFPLTVTSAQKNPTAFYLCASSIRLAGAYEQYFGPGTRLTVT.

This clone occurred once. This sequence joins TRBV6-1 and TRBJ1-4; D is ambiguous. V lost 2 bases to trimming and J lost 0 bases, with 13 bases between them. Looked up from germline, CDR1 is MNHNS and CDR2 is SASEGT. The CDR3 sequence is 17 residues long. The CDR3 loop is CASSELAGYATNEKLFF. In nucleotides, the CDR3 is TGTGCCAGCAGTGAATTGGCGGGGTATGCAACTAATGAAAAACTGTTTTTT.

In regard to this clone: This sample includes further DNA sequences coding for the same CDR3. CDR3 residues: CSVRQGVTEAFF. Here the CDR3 DNA reads TGCAGCGTTCGACAGGGGGTGACTGAAGCTTTCTTT. The V call is TRBV29-1, the J call TRBJ1-1, with 9 bases lining up with TRBD1. The germline V gene encodes CDR1 SQVTM and CDR2 ANQGSEA. This CDR3 comprises 12 residues. V was pared by 5 bases and J by 5 bases, with 3 bases of the junction left unmatched.

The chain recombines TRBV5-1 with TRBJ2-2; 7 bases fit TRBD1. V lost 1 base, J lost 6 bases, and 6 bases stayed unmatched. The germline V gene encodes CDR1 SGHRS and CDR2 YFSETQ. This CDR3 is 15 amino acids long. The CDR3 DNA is TGCGCCAGCAGCTTGCTAGGGGGCGAGTCCGGGGAGCTGTTTTTT. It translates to CASSLLGGESGELFF.

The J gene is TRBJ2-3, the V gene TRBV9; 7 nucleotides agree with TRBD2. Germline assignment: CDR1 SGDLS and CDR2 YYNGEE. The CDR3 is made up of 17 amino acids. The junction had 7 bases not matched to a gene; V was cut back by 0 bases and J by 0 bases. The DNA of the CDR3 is TGTGCCAGCAGCGTAGGCAGAACAGCGGGGAGCACAGATACGCAGTATTTT. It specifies CASSVGRTAGSTDTQYF.

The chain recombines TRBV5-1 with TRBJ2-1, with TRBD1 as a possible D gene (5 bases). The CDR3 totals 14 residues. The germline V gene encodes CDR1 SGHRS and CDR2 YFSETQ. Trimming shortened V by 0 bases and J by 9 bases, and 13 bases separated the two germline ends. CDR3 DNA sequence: TGCGCCAGCAGCTTGGAAATGAGCCAGGGTGAGCAGTTCTTC. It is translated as CASSLEMSQGEQFF.

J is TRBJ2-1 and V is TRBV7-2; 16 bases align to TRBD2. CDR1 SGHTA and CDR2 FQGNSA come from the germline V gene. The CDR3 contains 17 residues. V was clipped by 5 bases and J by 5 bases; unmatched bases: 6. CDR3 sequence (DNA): TGTGCCAGCAGCCCACCGGGACTAGCGGGGGGGAACAATGAGCAGTTCTTC. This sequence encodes CASSPPGLAGGNNEQFF.

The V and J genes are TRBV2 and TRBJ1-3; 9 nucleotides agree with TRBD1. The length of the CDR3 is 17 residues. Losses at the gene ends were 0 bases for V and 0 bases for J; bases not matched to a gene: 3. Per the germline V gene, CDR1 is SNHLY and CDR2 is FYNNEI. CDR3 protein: CASSEAGTGRSGNTIYF. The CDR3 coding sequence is TGTGCCAGCAGTGAAGCTGGGACAGGGCGCTCTGGAAACACCATATATTTT.

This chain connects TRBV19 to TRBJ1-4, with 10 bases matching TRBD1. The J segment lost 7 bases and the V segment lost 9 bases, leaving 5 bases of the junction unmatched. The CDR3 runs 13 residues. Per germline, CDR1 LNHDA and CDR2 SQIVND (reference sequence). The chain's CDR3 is CASSDRGREKLFF. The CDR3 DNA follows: TGTGCCAGCTCTGACAGGGGGCGTGAAAAACTGTTTTTT.

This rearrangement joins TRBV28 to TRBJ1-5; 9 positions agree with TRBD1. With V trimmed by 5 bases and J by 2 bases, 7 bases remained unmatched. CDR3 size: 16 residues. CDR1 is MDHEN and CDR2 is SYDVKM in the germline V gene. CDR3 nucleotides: TGTGCCAGCAGTCCAACGAGACAGGGGGGCAATCAGCCCCAGCATTTT. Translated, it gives CASSPTRQGGNQPQHF.

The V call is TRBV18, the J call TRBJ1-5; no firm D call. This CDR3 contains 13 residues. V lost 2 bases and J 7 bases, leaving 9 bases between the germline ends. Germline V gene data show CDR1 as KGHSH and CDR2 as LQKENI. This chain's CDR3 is CASSPDVGQPQHF. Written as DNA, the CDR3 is TGTGCCAGCTCACCAGATGTCGGGCAGCCCCAGCATTTT.

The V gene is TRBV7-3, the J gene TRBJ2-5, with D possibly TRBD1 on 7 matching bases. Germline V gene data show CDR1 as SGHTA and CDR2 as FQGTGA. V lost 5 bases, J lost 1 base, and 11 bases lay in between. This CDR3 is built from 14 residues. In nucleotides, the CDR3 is TGTGCCAGCAGCCCAGGGGGGTTCCAAGAGACCCAGTACTTC. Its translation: CASSPGGFQETQYF.

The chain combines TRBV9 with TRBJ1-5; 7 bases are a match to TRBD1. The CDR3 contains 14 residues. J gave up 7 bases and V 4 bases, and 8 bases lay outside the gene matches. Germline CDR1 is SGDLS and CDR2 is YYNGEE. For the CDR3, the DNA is TGTGCCAGCAGCTCCGGACAGGTAGGGCAGCCCCAGCATTTT. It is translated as CASSSGQVGQPQHF.

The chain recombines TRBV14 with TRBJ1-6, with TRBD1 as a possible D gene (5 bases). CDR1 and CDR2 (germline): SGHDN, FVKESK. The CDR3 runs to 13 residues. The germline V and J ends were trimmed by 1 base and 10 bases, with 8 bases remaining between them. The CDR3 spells CASSQGGRSPLHF. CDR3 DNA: TGTGCCAGCAGCCAAGGGGGGAGGTCACCCCTCCACTTT.

CDR3 nucleotides: TGTGCCAGCAGCTTAGCGGGGGCCAGGGAAAATCAGCCCCAGCATTTT. Amino acid sequence: CASSLAGARENQPQHF. The chain couples TRBV7-8 to TRBJ1-5, with a weak D call TRBD1 (6 bases). The CDR3 is 16 amino acids. CDR1 SGHVS and CDR2 FQNEAQ come from the germline V gene. With 0 bases removed from V and 4 bases from J, the gap between germline ends came to 13 bases. Full variable domain (rest looked up from reference TRBV7-8 and TRBJ1-5): GAGVSQSPRYKVAKRGQDVALRCDPISGHVSLFWYQQALGQGPEFLTYFQNEAQLDKSGLPSDRFFAERPEGSVSTLKIQRTQQEDSAVYLCASSLAGARENQPQHFGDGTRLSIL.

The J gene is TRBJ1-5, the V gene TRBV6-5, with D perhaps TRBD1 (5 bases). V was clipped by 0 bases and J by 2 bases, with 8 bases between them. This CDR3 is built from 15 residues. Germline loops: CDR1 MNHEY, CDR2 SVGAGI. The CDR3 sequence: CASSYSKGGNQPQHF. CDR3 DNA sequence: TGTGCCAGCAGTTACTCTAAAGGGGGCAATCAGCCCCAGCATTTT.

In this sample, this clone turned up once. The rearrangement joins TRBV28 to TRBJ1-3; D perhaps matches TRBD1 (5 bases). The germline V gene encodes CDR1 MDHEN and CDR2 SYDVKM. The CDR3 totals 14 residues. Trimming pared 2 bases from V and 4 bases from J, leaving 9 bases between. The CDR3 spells CASSLAQGGNTIYF. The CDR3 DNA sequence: TGTGCCAGCAGTTTAGCGCAGGGCGGAAACACCATATATTTT.

The CDR3 loop is CASSLGGEGDYGYTF. DNA of the CDR3: TGTGCCAGCAGCTTAGGTGGTGAAGGGGACTATGGCTACACCTTC. This sequence joins TRBV7-2 and TRBJ1-2; weak D call: TRBD1 (5 bases). This CDR3 comprises 15 residues. The germline V gene encodes CDR1 SGHTA and CDR2 FQGNSA. Trimming removed 1 base from V and 3 bases from J, with 12 bases in between.

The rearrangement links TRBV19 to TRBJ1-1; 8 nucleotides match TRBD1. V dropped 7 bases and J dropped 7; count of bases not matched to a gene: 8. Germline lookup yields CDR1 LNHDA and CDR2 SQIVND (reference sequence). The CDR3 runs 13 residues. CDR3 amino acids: CASKIQQGGEAFF. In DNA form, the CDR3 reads TGTGCCAGTAAGATCCAACAGGGGGGTGAAGCTTTCTTT.

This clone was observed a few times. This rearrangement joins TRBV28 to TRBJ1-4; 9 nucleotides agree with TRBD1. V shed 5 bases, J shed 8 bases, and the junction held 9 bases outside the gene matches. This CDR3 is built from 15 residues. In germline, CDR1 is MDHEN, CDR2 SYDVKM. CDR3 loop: CASSEGGTGGEKLFF. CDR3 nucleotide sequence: TGTGCCAGCAGTGAGGGCGGAACAGGGGGCGAAAAACTGTTTTTT.

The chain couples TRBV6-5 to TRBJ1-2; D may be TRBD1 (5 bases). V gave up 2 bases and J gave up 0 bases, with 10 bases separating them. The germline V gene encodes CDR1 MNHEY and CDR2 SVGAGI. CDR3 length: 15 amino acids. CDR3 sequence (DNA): TGTGCCAGCAGTTACCTAGGGGCGACTAACTATGGCTACACCTTC. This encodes CASSYLGATNYGYTF.

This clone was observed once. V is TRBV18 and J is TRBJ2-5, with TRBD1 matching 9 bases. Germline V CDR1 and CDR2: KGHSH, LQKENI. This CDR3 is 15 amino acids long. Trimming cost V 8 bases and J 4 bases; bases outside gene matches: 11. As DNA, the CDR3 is TGTGCCAGCGCGATAGTGGGACAGGGAGCAGAGACCCAGTACTTC. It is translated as CASAIVGQGAETQYF.

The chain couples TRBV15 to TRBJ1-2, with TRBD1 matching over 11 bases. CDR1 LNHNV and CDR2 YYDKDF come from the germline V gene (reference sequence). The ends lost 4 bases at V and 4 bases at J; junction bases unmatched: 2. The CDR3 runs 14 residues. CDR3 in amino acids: CATSKDRGPYGYTF. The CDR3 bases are TGTGCCACCAGCAAGGACAGGGGGCCCTATGGCTACACCTTC.

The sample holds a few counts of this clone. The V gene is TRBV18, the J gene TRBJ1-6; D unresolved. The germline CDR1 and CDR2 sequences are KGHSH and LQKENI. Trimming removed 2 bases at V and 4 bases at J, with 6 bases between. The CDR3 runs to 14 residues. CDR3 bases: TGTGCCAGCTCACCAATACGGTATAATTCACCCCTCCACTTT. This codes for CASSPIRYNSPLHF.

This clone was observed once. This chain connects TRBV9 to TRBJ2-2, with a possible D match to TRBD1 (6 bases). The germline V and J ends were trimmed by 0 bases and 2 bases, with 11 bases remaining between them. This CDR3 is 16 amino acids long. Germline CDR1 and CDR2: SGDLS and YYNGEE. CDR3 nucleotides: TGTGCCAGCAGCGTAGGCCCAGGGGCCAACACCGGGGAGCTGTTTTTT. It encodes CASSVGPGANTGELFF.

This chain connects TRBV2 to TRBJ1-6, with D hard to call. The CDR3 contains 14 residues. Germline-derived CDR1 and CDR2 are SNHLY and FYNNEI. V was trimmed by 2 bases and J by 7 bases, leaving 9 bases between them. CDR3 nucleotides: TGTGCCAGCAGTGAATCGACGGGGAATTCACCCCTCCACTTT. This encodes CASSESTGNSPLHF.

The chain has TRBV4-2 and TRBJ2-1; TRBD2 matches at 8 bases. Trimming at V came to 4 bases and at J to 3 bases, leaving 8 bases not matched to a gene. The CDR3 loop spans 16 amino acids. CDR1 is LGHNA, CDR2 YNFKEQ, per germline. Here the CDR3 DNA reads TGTGCCAGCAGCCCGCTGACTAGCGCGGGCTACAATGAGCAGTTCTTC. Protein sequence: CASSPLTSAGYNEQFF.

CDR3 sequence (DNA): TGTGCCAGCAGCTTAATGGCTAGGGAGACCCAGTACTTC. Translation: CASSLMARETQYF. This chain joins TRBV7-9 and TRBJ2-5; D remains unclear. This CDR3 contains 13 residues. Germline CDR1 reads SEHNR; CDR2 reads FQNEAQ (reference sequence). V was shortened by 2 bases and J by 5 bases, with 9 bases between the two germline ends.